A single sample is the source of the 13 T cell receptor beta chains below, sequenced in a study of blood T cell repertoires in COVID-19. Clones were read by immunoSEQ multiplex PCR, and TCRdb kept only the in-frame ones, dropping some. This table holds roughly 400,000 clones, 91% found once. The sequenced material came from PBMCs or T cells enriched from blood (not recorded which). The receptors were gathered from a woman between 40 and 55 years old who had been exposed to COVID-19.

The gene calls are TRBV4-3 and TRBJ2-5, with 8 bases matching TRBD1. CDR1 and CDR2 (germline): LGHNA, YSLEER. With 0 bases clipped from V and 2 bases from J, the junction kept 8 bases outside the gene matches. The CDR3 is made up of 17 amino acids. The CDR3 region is CASSQDLGQGLQETQYF. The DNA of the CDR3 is TGCGCCAGCAGCCAAGATCTCGGACAGGGTCTTCAAGAGACCCAGTACTTC.

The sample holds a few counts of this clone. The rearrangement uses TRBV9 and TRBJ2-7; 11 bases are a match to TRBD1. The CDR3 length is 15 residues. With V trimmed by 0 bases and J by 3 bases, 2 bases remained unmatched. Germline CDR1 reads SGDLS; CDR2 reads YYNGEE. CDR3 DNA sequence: TGTGCCAGCAGCGTAGCCGGGACAGGGGGCTACGAGCAGTACTTC. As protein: CASSVAGTGGYEQYF.

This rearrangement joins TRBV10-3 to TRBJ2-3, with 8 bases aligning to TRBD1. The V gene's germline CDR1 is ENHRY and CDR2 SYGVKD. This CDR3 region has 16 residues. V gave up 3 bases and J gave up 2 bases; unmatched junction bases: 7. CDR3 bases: TGTGCCATCAGTGAAAAACGACAGGGGTCCACAGATACGCAGTATTTT. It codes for CAISEKRQGSTDTQYF.

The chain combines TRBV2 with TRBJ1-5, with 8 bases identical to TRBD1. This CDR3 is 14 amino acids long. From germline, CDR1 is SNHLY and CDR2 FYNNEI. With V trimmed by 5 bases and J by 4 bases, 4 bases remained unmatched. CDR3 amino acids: CASSMTGDNQPQHF. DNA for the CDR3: TGTGCCAGCAGTATGACAGGGGATAATCAGCCCCAGCATTTT.

CDR3 amino acids: CASSFRPTSGSSGANVLTF. The CDR3 nucleotides are TGTGCCAGCAGCTTTCGCCCGACTAGCGGGAGCTCTGGGGCCAACGTCCTGACTTTC. This rearrangement joins TRBV7-2 to TRBJ2-6; TRBD2 matches at 12 bases. The CDR3 extends over 19 amino acids. CDR1 is SGHTA and CDR2 is FQGNSA in the germline V gene. Trimming cost V 3 bases and J 0 bases; bases outside gene matches: 6.

The CDR3 sequence: CASSLTSTDTQYF. In DNA, the CDR3 is TGTGCCAGCAGCTTGACTAGCACAGATACGCAGTATTTT. The rearrangement links TRBV3-1 (or the pseudogene TRBV3-2) to TRBJ2-3; D unresolved. V was pared by 5 bases and J by 0 bases, with 6 bases between. Germline loops: CDR1 LGHDT, CDR2 YNNKEL (reference sequence). The CDR3 totals 13 residues.

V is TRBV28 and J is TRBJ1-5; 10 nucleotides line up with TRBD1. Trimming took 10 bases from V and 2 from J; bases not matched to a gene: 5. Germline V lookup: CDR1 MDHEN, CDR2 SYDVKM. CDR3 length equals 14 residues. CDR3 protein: CATQTGGRNQPQHF. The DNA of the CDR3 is TGTGCCACCCAGACAGGGGGCCGCAATCAGCCCCAGCATTTT.

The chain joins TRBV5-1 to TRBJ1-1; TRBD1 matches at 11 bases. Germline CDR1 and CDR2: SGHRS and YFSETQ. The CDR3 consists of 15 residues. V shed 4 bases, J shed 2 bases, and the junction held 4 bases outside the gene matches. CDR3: CASSQRTGGNTEAFF. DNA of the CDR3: TGCGCCAGCAGCCAAAGGACAGGGGGCAACACTGAAGCTTTCTTT.

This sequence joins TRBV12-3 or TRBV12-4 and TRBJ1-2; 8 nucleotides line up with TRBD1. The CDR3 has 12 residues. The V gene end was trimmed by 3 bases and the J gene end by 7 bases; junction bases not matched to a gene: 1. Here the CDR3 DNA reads TGTGCCAGCAGTTTCAGGGGGCTTGGCTACACCTTC. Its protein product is CASSFRGLGYTF.

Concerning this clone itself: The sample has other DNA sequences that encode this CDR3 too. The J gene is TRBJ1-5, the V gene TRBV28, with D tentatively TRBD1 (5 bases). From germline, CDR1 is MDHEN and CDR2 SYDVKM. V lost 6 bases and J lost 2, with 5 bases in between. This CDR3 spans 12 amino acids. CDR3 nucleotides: TGTGCCAGCAGACAGGGCAATCAGCCCCAGCATTTT. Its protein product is CASRQGNQPQHF.

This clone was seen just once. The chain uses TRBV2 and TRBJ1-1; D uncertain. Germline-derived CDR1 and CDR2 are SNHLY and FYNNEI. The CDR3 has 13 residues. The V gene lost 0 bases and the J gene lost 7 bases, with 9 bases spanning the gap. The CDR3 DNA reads TGTGCCAGCAGTGAAGCACCGCGGGGTGAAGCTTTCTTT. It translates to CASSEAPRGEAFF.

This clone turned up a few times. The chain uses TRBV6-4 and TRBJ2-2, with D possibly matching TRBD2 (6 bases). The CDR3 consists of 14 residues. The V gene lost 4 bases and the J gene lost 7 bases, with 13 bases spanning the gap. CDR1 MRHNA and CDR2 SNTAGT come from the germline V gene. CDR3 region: CASSAGDWSGELFF. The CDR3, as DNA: TGTGCCAGCAGTGCGGGGGACTGGAGCGGGGAGCTGTTTTTT.

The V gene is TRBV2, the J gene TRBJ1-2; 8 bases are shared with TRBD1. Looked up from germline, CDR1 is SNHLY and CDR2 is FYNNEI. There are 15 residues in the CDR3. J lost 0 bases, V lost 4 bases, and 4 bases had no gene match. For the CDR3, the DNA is TGTGCCAGCAGTGCTGAACAGGGGGCTAACTATGGCTACACCTTC. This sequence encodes CASSAEQGANYGYTF.